The clone carrying this T cell receptor beta chain has more than one count but fewer than ten. Trimming cost V 5 bases and J 6 bases, with 12 bases left between them. The germline gives CDR1 SGHAT, CDR2 FQNNGV. This CDR3 contains 13 residues. This entry is derived from a study of blood T cell repertoires in COVID-19. Overall study: Sites in the United States, Italy and Spain provided acute and convalescent COVID-19 samples.

Original methodology: Reference gene primers were amplified, and this amplification served to estimate nucleated cell counts. Here immunoSEQ multiplex PCR was the method, and the copy in TCRdb shows in-frame clones only, minus some. D and trimming were read from the DNA, whereas the V and J calls and clone size are those reported in that table. In the table there are 100,000 to 120,000 clones, 85% of which are singletons. The gene calls are TRBV11-2 and TRBJ2-3; maybe TRBD1 (6 bases). Sequencing input: peripheral blood. The TCR comes from a human donor in a cohort sampled during active COVID-19. The CDR3 loop is CASSKSGVDTQYF. The CDR3 DNA is TGTGCCAGCAGCAAGTCAGGGGTGGATACGCAGTATTTT.